These T cell receptor beta chains were read from a single sample in a study of shared clonotypes between healthy human individuals. The repertoire was sequenced with immunoSEQ multiplex PCR; TCRdb's copy has only in-frame clones and lacks some. The profile covers about 460,000 clones, with around 77% appearing a single time and 12% taken by the ten largest. Sequenced material: PBMCs. The receptors shown here come from a woman in her thirties or forties in good health. Some clones in this sample may be carry-over from other donors' samples. Each CDR3 is given with its conserved first and last residue. Fields, in order: D gene, J gene, clone size, V gene, CDR3 protein, CDR3 DNA. D genes are given only for firm matches. Some rows mark clone size as missing; the rest say once, few, many or name a class of expanded clone.

TRBD1	TRBJ2-7	once	TRBV18	CASSPTGQGAGEQYF	TGTGCCAGCTCACCTACGGGACAGGGGGCAGGTGAGCAGTACTTC
.	TRBJ1-2	.	TRBV6-1	CASSEPSAVYGYTF	TGTGCCAGCAGTGAACCCTCCGCCGTTTATGGCTACACCTTC
TRBD2	TRBJ2-1	.	TRBV5-1	CASSSGLGGEQFF	TGCGCCAGCAGCTCAGGACTAGGCGGGGAGCAGTTCTTC
.	TRBJ1-2	.	TRBV10-3	CAISDSFGGDYGYTF	TGTGCCATCAGTGACTCCTTTGGGGGAGACTATGGCTACACCTTC
.	TRBJ1-5	.	TRBV28	CASSYMGNSNQPQHF	TGTGCCAGCAGTTACATGGGAAATAGCAATCAGCCCCAGCATTTT
.	TRBJ1-2	.	TRBV27	CASSSGYGYTF	TGTGCCAGCAGTTCTGGTTATGGCTACACCTTC
TRBD2	TRBJ2-1	.	TRBV10-1	CASRGTSGSVNEQFF	TGCGCCAGCAGGGGGACTAGCGGGAGTGTCAATGAGCAGTTCTTC
.	TRBJ1-3	.	TRBV30	CAWSVRVGYGNTIYF	TGTGCCTGGAGTGTACGCGTAGGATATGGAAACACCATATATTTT
TRBD1	TRBJ2-5	.	TRBV5-1	CASSLQGQPGETQYF	TGCGCCAGCAGCTTGCAGGGACAGCCGGGAGAGACCCAGTACTTC
.	TRBJ1-1	.	TRBV7-9	CASSKTGNTEAFF	TGTGCCAGCAGCAAGACAGGGAACACTGAAGCTTTCTTT
.	TRBJ2-7	.	TRBV21-1	CASSAFGPGTMRCEQYF	.